The next 32 T cell receptor beta chains were all read from a single sample in a study of early T cells in non-severe SARS-CoV-2 infection (dated by TCRdb to about 2021). The protocol used for the library was 5' RACE. Sequenced using a NextSeq 500. The public sequencing data were trimmed at Q25 with fastp and processed into clonotypes with MiXCR by TCRdb, which kept only in-frame beta chains. Rows with a matching CDR3 protein are joined into one entry that keeps the most common DNA and genes. The sample table shows roughly 40,000 distinct CDR3 sequences, and around 5.7% are seen once. The ten largest clones capture approximately 5% of the sample. The sequencing sample was made of whole blood. All receptors derive from an adult who was a healthcare worker with PCR-confirmed SARS-CoV-2 infection or an uninfected control (not recorded which).

This clonotype was recorded many times. V usage is TRBV29-1 and J usage is TRBJ2-7; a possible D gene is TRBD2 (5 bases). The germline V gene has CDR1 SQVTM and CDR2 ANQGSEA. This CDR3 spans 12 amino acids. V dropped 7 bases and J dropped 3 bases, with 13 bases sitting between them. CDR3 DNA: TGCAGCGCTGGACTGGGGATCTACGAGCAGTACTTC. Protein sequence: CSAGLGIYEQYF.

This clonotype was seen at least ten times. CDR3 nucleotides: TGTGCCAGCAGCTTCGGCCAGCGGGACACGAACACCGGGGAGCTGTTTTTT. This sequence encodes CASSFGQRDTNTGELFF. The V and J genes are TRBV7-6 and TRBJ2-2; a possible D gene is TRBD2 (7 bases). Per the germline V gene, CDR1 is SGHVS and CDR2 is FNYEAQ. This CDR3 has 17 amino acids. V dropped 3 bases and J dropped 0 bases, with 14 bases sitting between them.

This clonotype was recorded a few times. The V call is TRBV20-1, the J call TRBJ2-7, with D possibly matching TRBD1 (5 bases). With 8 bases removed from V and 5 bases from J, the gap between germline ends came to 7 bases. The CDR3 length is 9 residues. The germline gives CDR1 DFQATT, CDR2 SNEGSKA (reference sequence). CDR3 DNA sequence: TGCAGTTCAGGGCACGAGCAGTACTTC. Translation gives CSSGHEQYF.

The chain carries TRBV2 and TRBJ2-1, with D possibly being TRBD2 (5 bases). The V gene's germline CDR1 is SNHLY and CDR2 FYNNEI. Trimming left V 8 bases short and J 7 bases short, with 18 bases between. The CDR3 covers 14 residues. The CDR3 coding sequence is TGTGCCAGCTACGAGGGCAGAAGTACAAATGAGCAGTTCTTC. Amino acids: CASYEGRSTNEQFF.

This clonotype turned up a few times. This rearrangement joins TRBV5-1 to TRBJ1-1; perhaps TRBD1 as D (5 bases). The CDR3 loop spans 14 amino acids. V was pared by 0 bases and J by 1 base, with 7 bases between. Germline V gene sequence: CDR1 SGHRS, CDR2 YFSETQ. Here the CDR3 DNA reads TGCGCCAGCAGCTTGGACAGGTCGAACACTGAAGCTTTCTTT. The encoded protein is CASSLDRSNTEAFF.

This clonotype was seen at least ten times. The J gene is TRBJ1-1, the V gene TRBV18; D is unresolved. The CDR3 consists of 14 residues. The ends were cut back, 3 bases at V and 1 base at J, with 9 bases in the middle. CDR1 KGHSH and CDR2 LQKENI come from the germline V gene. CDR3 bases: TGTGCCAGCTCACCGGATACTAGGAACACTGAAGCTTTCTTT. It codes for CASSPDTRNTEAFF.

In this sample, this clonotype turned up many times. The chain recombines TRBV28 with TRBJ2-5, with 10 bases lining up with TRBD1. The CDR3 is made up of 16 amino acids. Per germline, CDR1 MDHEN and CDR2 SYDVKM. V was pared by 6 bases and J by 4 bases, with 11 bases of the junction left unmatched. CDR3 sequence: CASSPGTGEFRETQYF. In DNA form, the CDR3 reads TGTGCCAGCAGCCCGGGGACAGGGGAATTTCGAGAGACCCAGTACTTC.

This clonotype occurred many times. The chain has TRBV5-1 and TRBJ2-1; possibly TRBD2 for D (6 bases). CDR1 and CDR2 from the germline V gene are SGHRS and YFSETQ. This CDR3 has 17 amino acids. Trimming stripped 1 base from V and 2 bases from J, with 16 bases between. CDR3 in DNA: TGCGCCAGCAGCTTGCGGTTAGGGCGGGACGCCTACAATGAGCAGTTCTTC. Its translation is CASSLRLGRDAYNEQFF.

This clonotype was counted many times. This chain uses TRBV5-1 with TRBJ2-1, with D perhaps matching TRBD1 or TRBD2 (5 bases each). V was shortened by 5 bases and J by 3 bases, with 15 bases between the two germline ends. Germline assignment: CDR1 SGHRS and CDR2 YFSETQ. The CDR3 runs to 15 residues. The DNA of the CDR3 is TGCGCCAGCAGACCCGGGGCTTCGATCTACAATGAGCAGTTCTTC. Its translation: CASRPGASIYNEQFF.

This clonotype was picked up many times. The V call is TRBV7-9, the J call TRBJ1-1, with 10 nucleotides matching TRBD1. The CDR3 loop spans 20 amino acids. With V trimmed by 8 bases and J by 0 bases, 21 bases remained unmatched. Germline CDR1 SEHNR, CDR2 FQNEAQ (reference sequence). The DNA of the CDR3 is TGTGCCAGCTCCCGCCGGGACAGGGGAGGTATCCTACTTATGAACACTGAAGCTTTCTTT. Translation gives CASSRRDRGGILLMNTEAFF.

Many counts were recorded for this clonotype. The rearrangement uses TRBV12-3 or TRBV12-4 and TRBJ1-1; possible D gene TRBD1, 6 bases. V was cut by 7 bases and J by 1 base, with 10 bases left in between. The CDR3 is 13 amino acids. DNA of the CDR3: TGTGCCAGCAATTCAGGGGCGAACACTGAAGCTTTCTTT. This codes for CASNSGANTEAFF.

As for this clonotype: This may arise from a read error, as a much more abundant clone is one base away. The J gene is TRBJ2-3, the V gene TRBV11-2, with D unclear. In germline, CDR1 is SGHAT, CDR2 FQNNGV. The CDR3 spans 14 residues. For the CDR3, the DNA is TGTGCCACCAGCTCATACCTACTCCCAGATACGCAGTATTTT. Protein sequence: CATSSYLLPDTQYF.

The sample holds many counts of this clonotype. The chain is built from TRBV6-6 and TRBJ2-1; D perhaps matches TRBD2 (5 bases). Per the germline V gene, CDR1 is MNHNY and CDR2 is SVGAGI (reference sequence). The V and J ends lost 6 bases and 5 bases respectively, with 14 bases between them. The CDR3 is 14 residues long. The CDR3: CASSPPAGHNEQFF. CDR3 sequence (DNA): TGTGCCAGCAGCCCCCCGGCGGGCCACAATGAGCAGTTCTTC.

This clonotype was seen at least ten times. The chain joins TRBV6-2 or TRBV6-3 to TRBJ1-5; D is undetermined. The germline CDR1 and CDR2 sequences are MNHEY and SVGEGT. The length of the CDR3 is 12 residues. V shed 2 bases and J shed 5 bases, with 4 bases lying between them. CDR3 sequence (DNA): TGTGCCAGCAGTTACCCGTATCAGCCCCAGCATTTT. This sequence encodes CASSYPYQPQHF.

This clonotype has a count of ten or more. The rearrangement links TRBV25-1 to TRBJ2-7; D call uncertain. The CDR3 has 17 residues. From germline, CDR1 is MGHDK and CDR2 SYGVNS. The ends were cut back, 4 bases at V and 3 bases at J, with 22 bases in the middle. CDR3 loop: CASSGQLVSAASYEQYF. For the CDR3, the DNA is TGTGCCAGCAGTGGCCAGTTGGTATCGGCGGCGAGCTACGAGCAGTACTTC.

This clonotype has ten or more counts. This chain connects TRBV28 to TRBJ1-1; D gene unclear. CDR1 and CDR2 (germline): MDHEN, SYDVKM. This CDR3 has 14 residues. V was pared by 4 bases and J by 4 bases, with 13 bases between. CDR3 bases: TGTGCCAGCAGTTCCCGGGCCTCGGGCACTGAAGCTTTCTTT. Translated, it gives CASSSRASGTEAFF. Variable domain in full (rest from reference TRBV28 and TRBJ1-1): DVKVTQSSRYLVKRTGEKVFLECVQDMDHENMFWYRQDPGLGLRLIYFSYDVKMKEKGDIPEGYSVSREKKERFSLILESASTNQTSMYLCASSSRASGTEAFFGQGTRLTVV.

The chain recombines TRBV7-3 with TRBJ2-2, with 12 positions matching TRBD2. Germline assignment: CDR1 SGHTA and CDR2 FQGTGA. The ends lost 6 bases at V and 5 bases at J; junction bases unmatched: 7. The CDR3 is 16 residues long. CDR3 sequence reads: CASRREGLAGTGELFF. In nucleotides, the CDR3 is TGTGCCAGCAGAAGAGAAGGACTAGCGGGGACCGGGGAGCTGTTTTTT.

The chain recombines TRBV2 with TRBJ2-2; 7 positions match TRBD2. Germline V gives CDR1 SNHLY, CDR2 FYNNEI. This CDR3 comprises 15 residues. V was clipped by 5 bases and J by 3 bases; unmatched bases: 6. CDR3 residues: CASSWDYKDTGELFF. The CDR3 coding sequence is TGTGCCAGCAGTTGGGACTATAAGGACACCGGGGAGCTGTTTTTT. The full variable domain, its missing parts supplied by reference TRBV2 and TRBJ2-2, is EPEVTQTPSHQVTQMGQEVILRCVPISNHLYFYWYRQILGQKVEFLVSFYNNEISEKSEIFDDQFSVERPDGSNFTLKIRSTKLEDSAMYFCASSWDYKDTGELFFGEGSRLTVL.

In this sample, this clonotype turned up many times. The V gene is TRBV20-1, the J gene TRBJ1-2, with D hard to call. V was clipped by 3 bases and J by 8 bases, with 13 bases between them. Germline V gene sequence: CDR1 DFQATT, CDR2 SNEGSKA (reference sequence). This CDR3 has 12 amino acids. CDR3 nucleotides: TGCAGTGCTAGGATGGGGTTGCAAGGCTACACCTTC. It encodes CSARMGLQGYTF.

This clonotype was observed many times. The gene calls are TRBV6-1 and TRBJ2-3, with TRBD1 matching over 7 bases. The CDR3 contains 13 residues. After removal of 9 bases from V and 1 base from J, the junction contained 4 bases not matched to a gene. CDR1 MNHNS and CDR2 SASEGT come from the germline V gene. Here the CDR3 DNA reads TGTGCCAGAGGGGACAGTGGCACAGATACGCAGTATTTT. It is translated as CARGDSGTDTQYF.

In its sample, this clonotype was seen a few times. The rearrangement uses TRBV3-1 and TRBJ2-7; 7 nucleotides line up with TRBD1. The V gene end was trimmed by 1 base and the J gene end by 5 bases; junction bases not matched to a gene: 8. This CDR3 spans 15 amino acids. Germline V CDR1 and CDR2: LGHDT, YNNKEL (reference sequence). This chain's CDR3 is CASSQGGQGVHEQYF. The DNA of the CDR3 is TGTGCCAGCAGCCAAGGAGGGCAGGGGGTGCACGAGCAGTACTTC.

This clonotype was counted ten times or more. V gene TRBV12-3 or TRBV12-4 combines with J gene TRBJ2-6; D possibly corresponds to TRBD2 (5 bases). V lost 6 bases, J lost 2 bases, and 8 bases lay in between. This CDR3 region has 14 residues. This CDR3 reads CASRPGTGANVLTF. CDR3 nucleotide sequence: TGTGCCAGCAGGCCGGGGACTGGGGCCAACGTCCTGACTTTC.

In this sample, this clonotype turned up many times. V usage is TRBV20-1 and J usage is TRBJ2-1; 7 nucleotides align to TRBD1. J gave up 5 bases and V 6 bases, and 10 bases lay outside the gene matches. The CDR3 runs to 14 residues. Germline values: CDR1 DFQATT, CDR2 SNEGSKA (reference sequence). The CDR3 DNA reads TGCAGTGCCGAGAGACAGGGTAGACACAATGAGCAGTTCTTC. Translating it yields CSAERQGRHNEQFF.

This clonotype has at least ten counts. The V and J genes are TRBV30 and TRBJ2-7; no definite D call. The CDR3 covers 13 residues. Germline V lookup: CDR1 GTSNPN, CDR2 SVGIG (reference sequence). The ends were cut back, 3 bases at V and 2 bases at J, with 11 bases in the middle. The CDR3, as DNA: TGTGCCTGGAGCCCCCGAACCCCCTACGAGCAGTACTTC. This encodes CAWSPRTPYEQYF.

This clonotype was seen at least ten times. CDR3 bases: TGTGCCAGCTCCGGGACTAGCCACGACGAGCAGTACTTC. This codes for CASSGTSHDEQYF. J is TRBJ2-7 and V is TRBV25-1, with 9 bases identical to TRBD2. V trimming: 8 bases; J trimming: 5 bases; junction bases outside the gene matches: 7. The CDR3 totals 13 residues. The germline gives CDR1 MGHDK, CDR2 SYGVNS.

Ten or more counts support this clonotype. The genes are TRBV10-3 and TRBJ1-5, with 7 bases that match TRBD1. Germline V CDR1 and CDR2: ENHRY, SYGVKD. This CDR3 spans 13 amino acids. The V gene end was trimmed by 8 bases and the J gene end by 5 bases; junction bases not matched to a gene: 6. CDR3 loop: CAIRGTEDQPQHF. The CDR3 DNA reads as TGTGCCATCCGAGGGACAGAGGATCAGCCCCAGCATTTT.

This clonotype rates as medium-sized. The CDR3 coding sequence is TGCAGTGCTACGGGACTAGACGGCACAGATACGCAGTATTTT. Residues: CSATGLDGTDTQYF. The chain recombines TRBV20-1 with TRBJ2-3; 8 nucleotides align to TRBD2. Looked up from germline, CDR1 is DFQATT and CDR2 is SNEGSKA (reference sequence). The V and J ends lost 4 bases and 1 base, in that order; junction bases with no gene match: 4. The CDR3 extends over 14 amino acids.

Ten or more counts support this clonotype. This chain connects TRBV4-1 to TRBJ1-5; no reliable D call. Germline V gene lookup returns CDR1 MGHRA and CDR2 YSYEKL. V lost 1 base, J lost 5 bases, and 6 bases lay in between. The CDR3 sequence is 13 residues long. The CDR3 DNA is TGCGCCAGCAGCCAAGGCGTCGATCAGCCCCAGCATTTT. Protein product: CASSQGVDQPQHF.

This clonotype has a count of ten or more. The genes are TRBV12-3 or TRBV12-4 and TRBJ2-7; D is uncertain. The V and J ends lost 3 bases and 1 base respectively, with 10 bases between them. CDR3 length: 14 amino acids. CDR3 sequence (DNA): TGTGCCAGCAGTTTGGAGACGCCTTCCTACGAGCAGTACTTC. Protein product: CASSLETPSYEQYF.

In this sample, this clonotype turned up a few times. The rearrangement joins TRBV11-2 to TRBJ2-7; D gene unclear. In germline, CDR1 is SGHAT, CDR2 FQNNGV. There are 13 residues in the CDR3. Trimming cost V 0 bases and J 6 bases, with 9 bases left between them. For the CDR3, the DNA is TGTGCCAGCAGCTTAGATCCCCGGGTCGAGCAGTACTTC. Translated, it gives CASSLDPRVEQYF.

Many counts were recorded for this clonotype. The germline gene is not matched at one end of the junction; a read error may be the cause. J is TRBJ1-2 and V is TRBV19; D unresolved. Germline CDR1 and CDR2: LNHDA and SQIVND (reference sequence). This CDR3 is 13 amino acids long. This CDR3 is CASSVDGLYGYTF. DNA of the CDR3: TGTGCCAGTAGTGTAGACGGACTCTATGGCTACACCTTC.

This clonotype was recorded at least ten times. The chain recombines TRBV30 with TRBJ1-2; 8 nucleotides match TRBD1. CDR1 and CDR2 from the germline V gene are GTSNPN and SVGIG (reference sequence). This CDR3 region has 16 residues. The J segment lost 4 bases and the V segment lost 4 bases, leaving 14 bases of the junction unmatched. For the CDR3, the DNA is TGTGCCTGGATTGAGTTGCGGGACAGGACTTTCTATGGCTACACCTTC. This gives the protein CAWIELRDRTFYGYTF.